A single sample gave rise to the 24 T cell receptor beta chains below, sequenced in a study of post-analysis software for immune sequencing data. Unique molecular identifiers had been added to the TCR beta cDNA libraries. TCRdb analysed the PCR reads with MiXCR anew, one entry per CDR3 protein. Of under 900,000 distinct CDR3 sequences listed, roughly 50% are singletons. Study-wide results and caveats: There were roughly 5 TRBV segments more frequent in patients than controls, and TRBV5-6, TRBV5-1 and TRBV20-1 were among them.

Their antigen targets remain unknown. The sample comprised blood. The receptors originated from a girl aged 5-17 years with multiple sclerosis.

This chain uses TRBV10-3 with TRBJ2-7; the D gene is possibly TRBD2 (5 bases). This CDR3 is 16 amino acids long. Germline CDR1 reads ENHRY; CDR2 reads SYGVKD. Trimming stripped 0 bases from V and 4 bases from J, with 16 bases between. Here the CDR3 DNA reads TGTGCCATCAGTGAGTCCAATCGAGGGCAGGCGTACGAGCAGTACTTC. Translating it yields CAISESNRGQAYEQYF.

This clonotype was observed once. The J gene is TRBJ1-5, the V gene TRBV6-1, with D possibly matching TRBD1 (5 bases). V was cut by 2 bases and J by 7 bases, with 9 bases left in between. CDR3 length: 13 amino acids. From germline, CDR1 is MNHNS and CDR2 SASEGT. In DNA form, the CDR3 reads TGTGCCAGCAGTGAAAGGGAGGGGCAGCCCCAGCATTTT. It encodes CASSEREGQPQHF.

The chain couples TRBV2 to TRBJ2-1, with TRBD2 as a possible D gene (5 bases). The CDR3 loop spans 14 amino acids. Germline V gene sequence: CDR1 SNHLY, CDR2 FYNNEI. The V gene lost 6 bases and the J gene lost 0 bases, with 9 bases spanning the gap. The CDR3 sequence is CASREDPSYNEQFF. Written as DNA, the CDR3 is TGTGCCAGCAGGGAGGACCCCTCCTACAATGAGCAGTTCTTC.

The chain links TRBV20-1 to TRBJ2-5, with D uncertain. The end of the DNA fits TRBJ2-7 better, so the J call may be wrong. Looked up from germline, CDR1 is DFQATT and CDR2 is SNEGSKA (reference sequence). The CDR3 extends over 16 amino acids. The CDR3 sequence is CSARDLASPSIYEQYF. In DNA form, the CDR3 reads TGCAGTGCTAGAGATCTCGCGAGCCCCTCCATCTACGAGCAGTACTTC.

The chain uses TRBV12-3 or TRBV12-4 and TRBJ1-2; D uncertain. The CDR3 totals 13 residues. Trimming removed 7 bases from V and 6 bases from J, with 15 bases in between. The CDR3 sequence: CASKEGRNDGYTF. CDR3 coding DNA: TGTGCCAGCAAAGAGGGCCGGAACGATGGCTACACCTTC.

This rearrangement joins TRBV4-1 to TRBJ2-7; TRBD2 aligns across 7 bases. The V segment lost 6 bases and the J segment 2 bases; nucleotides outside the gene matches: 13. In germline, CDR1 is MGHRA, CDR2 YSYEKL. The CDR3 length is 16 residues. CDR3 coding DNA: TGCGCCAGCAGTCCTTTCGAGAGCGGGAACACCTACGAGCAGTACTTC. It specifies CASSPFESGNTYEQYF.

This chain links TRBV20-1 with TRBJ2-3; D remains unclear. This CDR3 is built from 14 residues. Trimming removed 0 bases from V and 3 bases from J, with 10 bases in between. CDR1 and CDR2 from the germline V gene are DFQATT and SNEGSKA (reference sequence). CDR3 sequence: CSARDRAGTDTQYF. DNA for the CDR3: TGCAGTGCTAGAGATCGGGCAGGAACAGATACGCAGTATTTT.

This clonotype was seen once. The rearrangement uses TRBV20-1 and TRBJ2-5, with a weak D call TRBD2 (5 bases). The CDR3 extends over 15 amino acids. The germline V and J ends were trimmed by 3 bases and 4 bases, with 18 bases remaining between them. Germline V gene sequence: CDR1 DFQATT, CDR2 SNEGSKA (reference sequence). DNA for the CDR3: TGCAGTGCTAGTCGCGTAGGGAGTAGGTTAGAGACCCAGTACTTC. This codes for CSASRVGSRLETQYF.

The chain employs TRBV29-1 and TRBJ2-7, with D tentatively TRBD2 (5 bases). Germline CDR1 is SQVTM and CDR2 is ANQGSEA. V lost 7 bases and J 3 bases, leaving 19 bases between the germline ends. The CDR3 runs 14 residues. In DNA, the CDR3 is TGCAGCGCGGCGATCGTCAGCGGAAACTACGAGCAGTACTTC. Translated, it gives CSAAIVSGNYEQYF.

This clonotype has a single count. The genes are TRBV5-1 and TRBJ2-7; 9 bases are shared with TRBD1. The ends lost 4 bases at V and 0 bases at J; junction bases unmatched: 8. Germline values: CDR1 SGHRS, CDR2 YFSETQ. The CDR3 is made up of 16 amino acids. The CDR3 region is CASSGDRVKGSYEQYF. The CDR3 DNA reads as TGCGCCAGCAGCGGGGACAGGGTAAAGGGCTCCTACGAGCAGTACTTC.

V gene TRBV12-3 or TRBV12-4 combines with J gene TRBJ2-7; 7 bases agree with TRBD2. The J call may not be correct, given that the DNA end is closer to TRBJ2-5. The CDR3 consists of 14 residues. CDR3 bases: TGTGCCAGCAGCCCCGGACTAGAGCGGGAGACCCAGTACTTC. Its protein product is CASSPGLERETQYF.

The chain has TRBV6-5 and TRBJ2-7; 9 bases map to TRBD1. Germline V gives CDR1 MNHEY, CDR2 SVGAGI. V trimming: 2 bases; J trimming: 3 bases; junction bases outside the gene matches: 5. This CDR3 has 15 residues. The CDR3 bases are TGTGCCAGCAGTTACGTTAGGACAGGGGACTACGAGCAGTACTTC. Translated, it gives CASSYVRTGDYEQYF.

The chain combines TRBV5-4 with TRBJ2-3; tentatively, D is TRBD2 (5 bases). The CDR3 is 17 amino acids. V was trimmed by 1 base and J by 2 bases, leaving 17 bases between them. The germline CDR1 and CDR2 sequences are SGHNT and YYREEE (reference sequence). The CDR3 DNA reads TGTGCCAGCAGCTTGCCGTTACCCGGACTGAACACAGATACGCAGTATTTT. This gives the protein CASSLPLPGLNTDTQYF.

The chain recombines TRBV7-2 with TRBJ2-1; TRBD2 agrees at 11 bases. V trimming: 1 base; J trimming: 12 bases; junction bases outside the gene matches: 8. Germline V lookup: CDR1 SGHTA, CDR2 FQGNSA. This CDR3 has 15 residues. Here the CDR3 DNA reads TGTGCCAGCAGCTTAGGTACTAGCGGGAGTATATGGCAGTTCTTC. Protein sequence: CASSLGTSGSIWQFF.

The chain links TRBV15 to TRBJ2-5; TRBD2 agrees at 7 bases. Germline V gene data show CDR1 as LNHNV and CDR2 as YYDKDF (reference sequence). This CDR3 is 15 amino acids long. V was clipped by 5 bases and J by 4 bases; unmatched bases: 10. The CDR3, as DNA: TGTGCCACCAGCTCCCCGGGGGGAGTAAGAGAGACCCAGTACTTC. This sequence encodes CATSSPGGVRETQYF. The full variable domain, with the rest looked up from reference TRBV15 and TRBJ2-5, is DAMVIQNPRYQVTQFGKPVTLSCSQTLNHNVMYWYQQKSSQAPKLLFHYYDKDFNNEADTPDNFQSRRPNTSFCFLDIRSPGLGDTAMYLCATSSPGGVRETQYFGPGTRLLVL.

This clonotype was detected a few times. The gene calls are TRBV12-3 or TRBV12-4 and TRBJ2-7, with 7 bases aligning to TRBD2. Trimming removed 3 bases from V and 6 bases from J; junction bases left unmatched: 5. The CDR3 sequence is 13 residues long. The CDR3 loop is CASSLWEGGEQYF. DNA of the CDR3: TGTGCCAGCAGTTTGTGGGAGGGTGGCGAGCAGTACTTC.

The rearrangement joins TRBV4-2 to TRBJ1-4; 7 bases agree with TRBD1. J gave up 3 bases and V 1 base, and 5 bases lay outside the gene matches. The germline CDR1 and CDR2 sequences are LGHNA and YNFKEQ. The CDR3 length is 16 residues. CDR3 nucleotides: TGTGCCAGCAGCCAAGGGAGGGGGCAGTCTAATGAAAAACTGTTTTTT. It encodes CASSQGRGQSNEKLFF.

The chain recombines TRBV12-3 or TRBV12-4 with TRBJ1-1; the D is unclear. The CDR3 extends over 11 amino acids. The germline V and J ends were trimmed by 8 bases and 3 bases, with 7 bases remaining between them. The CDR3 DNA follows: TGTGCCAGCCGGGTGTACACTGAAGCTTTCTTT. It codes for CASRVYTEAFF.

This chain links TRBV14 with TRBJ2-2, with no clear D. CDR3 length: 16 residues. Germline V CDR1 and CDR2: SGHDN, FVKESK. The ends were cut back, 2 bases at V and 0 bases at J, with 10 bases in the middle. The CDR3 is CASSQFRTANTGELFF. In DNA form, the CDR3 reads TGTGCCAGCAGCCAATTCCGGACGGCGAACACCGGGGAGCTGTTTTTT.

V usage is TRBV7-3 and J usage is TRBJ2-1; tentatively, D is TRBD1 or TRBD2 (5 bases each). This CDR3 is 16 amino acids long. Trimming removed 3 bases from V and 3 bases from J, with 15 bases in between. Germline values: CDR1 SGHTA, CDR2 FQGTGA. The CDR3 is CASSLTVGAFYNEQFF. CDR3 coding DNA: TGTGCCAGCAGCTTGACAGTGGGAGCGTTCTACAATGAGCAGTTCTTC.

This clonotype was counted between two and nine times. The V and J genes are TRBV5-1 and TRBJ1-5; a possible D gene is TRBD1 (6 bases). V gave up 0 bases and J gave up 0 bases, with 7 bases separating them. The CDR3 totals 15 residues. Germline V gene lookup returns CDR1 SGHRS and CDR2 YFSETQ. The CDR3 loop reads CASSLGTASNQPQHF. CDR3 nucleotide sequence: TGCGCCAGCAGCTTGGGGACAGCTAGCAATCAGCCCCAGCATTTT.

The CDR3 sequence: CASSRWAGTSVSYEQYF. The CDR3 nucleotides read TGTGCCAGCAGTCGCTGGGCCGGGACTAGCGTCTCCTACGAGCAGTACTTC. The chain combines TRBV27 with TRBJ2-7, with 10 bases aligning to TRBD2. Germline V lookup: CDR1 MNHEY, CDR2 SMNVEV (reference sequence). J was trimmed by 0 bases and V by 5 bases; bases with no gene match: 10. The CDR3 runs 17 residues.

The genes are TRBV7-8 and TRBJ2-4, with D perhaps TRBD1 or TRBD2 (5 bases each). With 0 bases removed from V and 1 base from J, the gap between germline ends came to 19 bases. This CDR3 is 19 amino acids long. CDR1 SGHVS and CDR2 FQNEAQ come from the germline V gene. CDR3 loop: CASSLARGPQWGAKNIQYF. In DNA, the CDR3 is TGTGCCAGCAGCTTAGCGAGGGGTCCCCAGTGGGGCGCCAAAAACATTCAGTACTTC. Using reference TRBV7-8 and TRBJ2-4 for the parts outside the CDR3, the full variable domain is GAGVSQSPRYKVAKRGQDVALRCDPISGHVSLFWYQQALGQGPEFLTYFQNEAQLDKSGLPSDRFFAERPEGSVSTLKIQRTQQEDSAVYLCASSLARGPQWGAKNIQYFGAGTRLSVL.

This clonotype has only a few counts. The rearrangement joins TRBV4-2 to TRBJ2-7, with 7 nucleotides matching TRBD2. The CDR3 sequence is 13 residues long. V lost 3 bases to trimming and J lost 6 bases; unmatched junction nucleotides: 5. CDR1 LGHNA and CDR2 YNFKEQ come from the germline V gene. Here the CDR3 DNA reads TGTGCCAGCAGCCAGGAACTAGCGTTCGAGCAGTACTTC. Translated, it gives CASSQELAFEQYF.